The 10 T cell receptor beta chains below were found in one sample sequenced in a study of blood T cell repertoires in COVID-19. TCRdb keeps only in-frame clones here, not all; method: immunoSEQ multiplex PCR. The table lists about 74,000 clones, more than 70% of them singletons. What was sequenced was peripheral blood. The receptors here all came from a man aged 50 or older with active COVID-19.

CDR3 sequence (DNA): TGTGCCAGCAGCCATACTAGCGGGAGGGCGTGGAACACCGGGGAGCTGTTTTTT. It yields the protein CASSHTSGRAWNTGELFF. The rearrangement uses TRBV3-1 (or the pseudogene TRBV3-2) and TRBJ2-2; TRBD2 agrees at 13 bases. Germline CDR1 reads LGHDT; CDR2 reads YNNKEL (reference sequence). The length of the CDR3 is 18 residues. V shed 3 bases, J shed 1 base, and the junction held 5 bases outside the gene matches.

V gene TRBV7-6 combines with J gene TRBJ2-5, with 10 bases identical to TRBD1. CDR1 and CDR2 (germline): SGHVS, FNYEAQ. V shed 5 bases, J shed 9 bases, and the junction held 3 bases outside the gene matches. The CDR3 is made up of 12 amino acids. The CDR3, as DNA: TGTGCCAGCAGCCCCGGGACAGGGGCCCAGTACTTC. It specifies CASSPGTGAQYF.

The chain combines TRBV5-1 with TRBJ2-2; 11 bases are a match to TRBD1. This CDR3 is 16 amino acids long. CDR1 and CDR2 (germline): SGHRS, YFSETQ. The J segment lost 4 bases and the V segment lost 6 bases, leaving 8 bases of the junction unmatched. The CDR3 bases are TGCGCCAGCACCCAAACCGGGACAGGGGGCACCGGGGAGCTGTTTTTT. Protein product: CASTQTGTGGTGELFF.

The rearrangement joins TRBV10-1 to TRBJ2-5; 7 nucleotides agree with TRBD1. V shed 6 bases and J 1 base; nucleotides not matched to a gene: 5. Germline V CDR1 and CDR2: WNHNN, SYGVQD (reference sequence). The CDR3 covers 14 residues. CDR3 sequence reads: CASSKTGTQETQYF. CDR3 sequence (DNA): TGCGCCAGCAGCAAGACAGGGACCCAAGAGACCCAGTACTTC.

The chain carries TRBV4-2 and TRBJ2-1, with 12 bases lining up with TRBD2. CDR1 and CDR2 from the germline V gene are LGHNA and YNFKEQ. The CDR3 sequence is 16 residues long. V shed 5 bases, J shed 6 bases, and the junction held 8 bases outside the gene matches. CDR3 DNA sequence: TGTGCCAGCAGCACCCGACTAGCGGGAGTAGCCAATGAGCAGTTCTTC. Its protein product is CASSTRLAGVANEQFF.

The chain joins TRBV4-1 to TRBJ2-3; 7 nucleotides line up with TRBD2. With V trimmed by 4 bases and J by 2 bases, 9 bases remained unmatched. Germline lookup yields CDR1 MGHRA and CDR2 YSYEKL. CDR3 length: 16 amino acids. The DNA for the CDR3 is TGCGCCAGCAGCCTGATACGCGCGGGAGTCACAGATACGCAGTATTTT. It encodes CASSLIRAGVTDTQYF.

The V gene is TRBV20-1, the J gene TRBJ2-3; 8 positions agree with TRBD2. Trimming removed 6 bases from V and 6 bases from J; junction bases left unmatched: 2. Germline values: CDR1 DFQATT, CDR2 SNEGSKA (reference sequence). CDR3 length: 11 amino acids. For the CDR3, the DNA is TGCAGTGCCGGGGGGGCGGATACGCAGTATTTT. This sequence encodes CSAGGADTQYF.

The genes are TRBV18 and TRBJ2-7, with TRBD1 as a possible D gene (5 bases). Germline CDR1 is KGHSH and CDR2 is LQKENI. The CDR3 has 14 residues. The V gene lost 0 bases and the J gene lost 8 bases, with 14 bases spanning the gap. CDR3 residues: CASSPPQGRVKQYF. The CDR3 DNA sequence: TGTGCCAGCTCACCACCCCAGGGAAGAGTGAAGCAGTACTTC.

This clone has a single count. V is TRBV4-2 and J is TRBJ2-7; the match to TRBD2 covers 11 bases. Trimming took 4 bases from V and 2 from J; bases not matched to a gene: 7. Germline loops: CDR1 LGHNA, CDR2 YNFKEQ. CDR3 length: 16 amino acids. Written as DNA, the CDR3 is TGTGCCAGCAGCCTAACTAGCGGGAGTTCACCCTACGAGCAGTACTTC. Its protein product is CASSLTSGSSPYEQYF.

This clone has only a few counts. This rearrangement joins TRBV10-2 to TRBJ1-3; D might be TRBD1 (6 bases). Germline CDR1 reads WSHSY; CDR2 reads SAAADI. The CDR3 is 14 amino acids. Trimming removed 3 bases from V and 1 base from J, with 7 bases in between. CDR3 DNA: TGCGCCAGCAGTGACCAGGGGTCTGGAAACACCATATATTTT. Amino acids: CASSDQGSGNTIYF.